These T cell receptor beta chains were read from a single sample in a study of human T cells and chemical hapten exposure. TCRdb called the RACE reads again in MiXCR, with one record for every CDR3 protein. The table lists roughly 43,000 distinct CDR3 sequences, 9.5% to 10% of them singletons, with 14% to 15% in the top ten. The input for sequencing was whole blood, taken in connection with sensitization to the hapten diphenylcyclopropenone (DPC). These receptors were obtained from a woman aged 25-40 years with alopecia areata. Some clones in this sample may be carry-over from other donors' samples. CDR3s include the opening cysteine and the closing phenylalanine or tryptophan. Expanded clones are given a class, and other clones once, few, many or no size at all.

clone_size: .; v_call: TRBV6-6; cdr3_aa: CASSYTQGHTGELFF
clone_size: many; v_call: TRBV29-1; cdr3_aa: CSVGGATIYGYTF
clone_size: .; v_call: TRBV2; cdr3_aa: CASSEFKQFAQYF
clone_size: many; v_call: TRBV20-1; cdr3_aa: CSAREGDYGYTF
clone_size: many; v_call: TRBV5-4; cdr3_aa: CASSLERANYGYTF
clone_size: .; v_call: TRBV4-1; cdr3_aa: CASSQLDWNTEAFF
clone_size: few; v_call: TRBV20-1; cdr3_aa: CSAQGTGLEKLFF
clone_size: many; v_call: TRBV20-1; cdr3_aa: CSARDAGARGYGEQFF
clone_size: few; v_call: TRBV28; cdr3_aa: CASSLPRAHRGYGYTF
clone_size: .; v_call: TRBV7-9; cdr3_aa: CASSPRGSVLNSPLHF
clone_size: many; v_call: TRBV29-1; cdr3_aa: CSVGAGGFYEQYF
clone_size: many; v_call: TRBV19; cdr3_aa: CASSVTSTGEQFF
clone_size: few; v_call: TRBV20-1; cdr3_aa: CSADQVNYGYTF
clone_size: many; v_call: TRBV6-2/TRBV6-3; cdr3_aa: CASSHSGGSNEQFF
clone_size: .; v_call: TRBV20-1; cdr3_aa: CSASPLGALSNNEQFF
clone_size: few; v_call: TRBV7-2; cdr3_aa: CASSFQVPETQYF
clone_size: few; v_call: TRBV5-1; cdr3_aa: CASSLDGGSTTQYF
clone_size: .; v_call: TRBV7-9; cdr3_aa: CASSLEAAGATNEKLFF
clone_size: few; v_call: TRBV5-1; cdr3_aa: CASSSGTGYNEQFF
clone_size: .; v_call: TRBV5-6; cdr3_aa: CASSWRTGRTSPTGELFF
clone_size: few; v_call: TRBV12-2; cdr3_aa: CASRLAGTKEAFF
clone_size: few; v_call: TRBV28; cdr3_aa: CASTPRAGGSYEQYF
clone_size: few; v_call: TRBV2; cdr3_aa: CASGPEAFF
clone_size: few; v_call: TRBV7-3; cdr3_aa: CASSSRDSPHVRTEAFF
clone_size: few; v_call: TRBV2; cdr3_aa: CASSLDTNTEAFF
clone_size: .; v_call: TRBV20-1; cdr3_aa: CSASLPPKGLSSPLHF
clone_size: many; v_call: TRBV12-3/TRBV12-4; cdr3_aa: CASNFGRNTEAFF
clone_size: many; v_call: TRBV13; cdr3_aa: CASSFSLTYEQYF
clone_size: many; v_call: TRBV12-3/TRBV12-4; cdr3_aa: CASSPRDYQPQHF
clone_size: many; v_call: TRBV12-3/TRBV12-4; cdr3_aa: CASSLGPGGWNQPQHF
clone_size: .; v_call: TRBV7-2; cdr3_aa: CASSATGTSGAFKYF
clone_size: many; v_call: TRBV4-2; cdr3_aa: CASSQELARQPQHF
clone_size: many; v_call: TRBV10-2; cdr3_aa: CASSEFLADGELFF
clone_size: .; v_call: TRBV20-1; cdr3_aa: CSASGWGGLPPASYEQYF
clone_size: few; v_call: TRBV4-2; cdr3_aa: CASSQVLDTGELFF
clone_size: few; v_call: TRBV19; cdr3_aa: CASSAPDRYYGYTF
clone_size: few; v_call: TRBV20-1; cdr3_aa: CSAPPLGLSYNEQFF
clone_size: few; v_call: TRBV7-2; cdr3_aa: CASSRQSRDTGELFF
clone_size: .; v_call: TRBV24-1; cdr3_aa: CATSDSLAENGNEQFF
clone_size: many; v_call: TRBV5-4; cdr3_aa: CASSRARQETQYF
clone_size: few; v_call: TRBV28; cdr3_aa: CASSLQRSISTQYF
clone_size: many; v_call: TRBV25-1; cdr3_aa: CASSELRRGYTF